Listed below are T cell receptor beta chains from one sample, sequenced in a study of blood T cell repertoires in COVID-19. TCRdb's copy holds only in-frame clones and misses some; the assay was immunoSEQ multiplex PCR. This repertoire shows about 100,000 clones, approximately 92% found once; its top ten account for approximately 30%. Specimen: peripheral blood. The receptors shown here come from a woman of 80 years or more with acute or convalescent COVID-19. CDR3s leave out the opening cysteine and the closing phenylalanine or tryptophan.

J	V	CDR3
TRBJ2-5	TRBV5-1	ASSFTIPGTGLQETQY
TRBJ2-1	TRBV9	ASSVGIAGSDNEQF
TRBJ1-2	TRBV18	ASSPPGQGINGYT
TRBJ1-1	TRBV30	ALDRENTEAF
TRBJ2-2	TRBV3-1/TRBV3-2	ASSHYRGPELF
TRBJ2-5	TRBV11-2	ASSLSLGGQRETQY
TRBJ1-1	TRBV18	ASSLTGGRSLGTEAF
TRBJ2-2	TRBV5-8	ASSAGDNPMNTGELF
TRBJ2-7	TRBV5-1	ASSQTGGYEQY
TRBJ1-4	TRBV18	ASSLSNGGRHPVFREKLF
TRBJ1-2	TRBV6-1	ASTERQGNYGYT
TRBJ1-1	TRBV24-1	ASRQGGGTEAF
TRBJ1-5	TRBV19	ASSVEQGQPQH
TRBJ2-2	TRBV5-1	ASEQNTGELF
TRBJ2-7	TRBV6-5	ASTTGAYEQY
TRBJ2-7	TRBV2	ASSGILPPYEQY
TRBJ1-3	TRBV15	ATSRDQAGAGNTIY
TRBJ2-1	TRBV5-1	ASSPGTSGGPYNEQF
TRBJ2-5	TRBV27	ANGTRGSVGQETQY
TRBJ2-1	TRBV18	ASSPKPRDYRYNEQF
TRBJ1-2	TRBV9	ASSVGPGQGMDGYT
TRBJ1-1	TRBV30	AWKLGRWGGSTEAF
TRBJ1-6	TRBV6-1	ASSEIDRGLSPLH
TRBJ2-1	TRBV27	ASSPRDRGVWEQF